In its sample, the clone carrying this T cell receptor beta chain was seen a few times. Its antigen is still unknown. This sample stems from a study of cytomegalovirus exposure and HLA in healthy donors. Looking at the study overall: HLA-typed donors were the source of approximately 85 million unique TCRs held in an early data release.

General study findings and limits: A further, later analysis showed that HLA-associated TCR beta chains (compared with equally common others) were more clonally expanded. Prior analysis indicated that the majority of TCR beta V segments exhibited productivity approximately 90% or approximately 30% of the time. Relative to the approximately 670-donor mean, N-insertions were reportedly fewer in an Asian-associated ancestry cluster in a later analysis.

Germline V gene data show CDR1 as MNHEY and CDR2 as SVGAGI. The CDR3 covers 13 residues. V shed 7 bases and J shed 6 bases, with 15 bases lying between them. With 60 Vbeta and 13 Jbeta primers, the PCR was carried out. Sequencing was performed with immunoSEQ multiplex PCR; in TCRdb, only in-frame clones are kept and a portion is missing. This table has 96,000 or so clones, roughly 74% appearing once. The chain links TRBV6-5 to TRBJ1-1, with D unclear. Sequences were obtained from PBMCs. The clonotype originates from an older woman in good health and CMV-seropositive. The CDR3 DNA sequence: TGTGCCAGCAATACCCCGAGGGTACCTGAAGCTTTCTTT. As protein: CASNTPRVPEAFF.